The next 20 T cell receptor beta chains were all read from a single sample in a study of post-analysis software for immune sequencing data (dated by TCRdb to 2014 to 2015). Study-wide conclusions, independent of this receptor: Significantly higher frequencies in patients than in controls were found for about 5 TRBV segments, including TRBV5-6, TRBV5-1 and TRBV20-1.

Their cognate antigens are unknown. The method was PCR. The sequencing machine was an Illumina HiSeq 2500. To reduce PCR and sequencing biases, unique molecular identifiers were incorporated into the TCR beta cDNA libraries. The public reads were reprocessed in TCRdb via fastp at Q25 and MiXCR, keeping in-frame beta chains. Each record represents a unique CDR3 protein, reported with the most common genes and DNA among its rows. Recorded for this sample are about 620,000 distinct CDR3 sequences; 44% of them occurred a single time. The top ten hold more than 1.5% of the sample. Sequencing was performed on blood. The source is a girl aged 5-17 years with multiple sclerosis.

The CDR3, as DNA: TGTGCCAGCAGTTTAAATGGGGGACAGGGCTACACCTTC. Translation: CASSLNGGQGYTF. The rearrangement links TRBV12-3 or TRBV12-4 to TRBJ1-2, with 7 bases identical to TRBD1. V lost 2 bases, J lost 8 bases, and 5 bases stayed unmatched. The CDR3 is made up of 13 amino acids.

The chain couples TRBV6-5 to TRBJ2-5; 12 bases are a match to TRBD2. This CDR3 has 15 amino acids. Trimming at V came to 8 bases and at J to 4 bases, leaving 8 bases not matched to a gene. From germline, CDR1 is MNHEY and CDR2 SVGAGI. In DNA, the CDR3 is TGTGCCAGCCACGCACTAGCGGGGGGCCGAGAGACCCAGTACTTC. This translates into CASHALAGGRETQYF.

This clonotype was seen more than once but under ten times. The gene calls are TRBV29-1 and TRBJ2-7; 9 bases match TRBD2. Germline assignment: CDR1 SQVTM and CDR2 ANQGSEA. The CDR3 contains 13 residues. Unmatched junction bases numbered 6, after V lost 6 bases and J lost 3 bases. CDR3 bases: TGCAGCGTCGTTAGCGGGAGAAACTACGAGCAGTACTTC. Its translation: CSVVSGRNYEQYF.

This clonotype showed up just once. This chain connects TRBV29-1 to TRBJ2-4, with TRBD1 identical over 7 bases. This CDR3 has 14 residues. V lost 5 bases to trimming and J lost 13 bases; unmatched junction nucleotides: 17. The germline V gene has CDR1 SQVTM and CDR2 ANQGSEA. The CDR3 nucleotides read TGCAGCGTTCCATACCGGGACAGCCTCGGGAAGCAGTACTTC. This translates into CSVPYRDSLGKQYF.

This clonotype showed up just a few times. V usage is TRBV6-4 and J usage is TRBJ2-1; D possibly corresponds to TRBD2 (6 bases). Trimming cost V 3 bases and J 9 bases, with 18 bases left between them. The CDR3 runs to 15 residues. Germline CDR1 reads MRHNA; CDR2 reads SNTAGT. DNA of the CDR3: TGTGCCAGCAGTGAAGGTGGGGGGATCCCCAGTGAGCAGTTCTTC. Amino acid sequence: CASSEGGGIPSEQFF.

This clonotype occurred a few times. The rearrangement joins TRBV6-5 to TRBJ2-7; D is unclear. From germline, CDR1 is MNHEY and CDR2 SVGAGI. Trimming removed 0 bases at V and 4 bases at J, with 7 bases between. The CDR3 is 13 amino acids. The chain's CDR3 is CASSYSGIYEQYF. DNA for the CDR3: TGTGCCAGCAGTTACTCGGGTATATACGAGCAGTACTTC.

As DNA, the CDR3 is TGTGCCAGCAGCTTGGGACCGAAAAGCACAGATACGCAGTATTTT. This encodes CASSLGPKSTDTQYF. The chain couples TRBV13 to TRBJ2-3; D tentatively fits TRBD1 or TRBD2 (5 bases each). V lost 3 bases, J lost 0 bases, and 10 bases lay in between. The CDR3 is made up of 15 amino acids. The germline V gene has CDR1 PRHDT and CDR2 FYEKMQ (reference sequence).

The DNA for the CDR3 is TGTGCCAGCAGTTCCAGGGGGTTAGTCTACAATGAGCAGTTCTTC. This translates into CASSSRGLVYNEQFF. The chain couples TRBV12-3 or TRBV12-4 to TRBJ2-1; 7 nucleotides agree with TRBD1. This CDR3 region has 15 residues. The V segment lost 4 bases and the J segment 3 bases; nucleotides outside the gene matches: 6.

About this clonotype itself: Its ends do not fully match the called genes, so a read error is possible. The chain uses TRBV12-3 or TRBV12-4 and TRBJ2-3; 10 positions agree with TRBD2. The CDR3 is made up of 17 amino acids. CDR3 bases: TGTGCCAGCAGTCCCGCCGAACTAGCGGGGCCCACAGATACGCAGTATTTC. This codes for CASSPAELAGPTDTQYF.

The genes are TRBV24-1 and TRBJ2-3, with 10 nucleotides matching TRBD2. With 3 bases clipped from V and 6 bases from J, the junction kept 11 bases outside the gene matches. CDR1 and CDR2 (germline): KGHDR, SFDVKD. The CDR3 is 17 residues long. The CDR3 DNA sequence: TGTGCCACCAGTGATGTCGCCGGGACTAGCGAAAAGGATACGCAGTATTTT. As protein: CATSDVAGTSEKDTQYF.

The table lists this clonotype with a few counts. The V gene is TRBV29-1, the J gene TRBJ2-7, with 7 bases aligning to TRBD1. With 7 bases clipped from V and 0 bases from J, the junction kept 9 bases outside the gene matches. The CDR3 extends over 14 amino acids. The V gene's germline CDR1 is SQVTM and CDR2 ANQGSEA. CDR3 nucleotide sequence: TGCAGCGCCCACTCAGGGGGACCCTCCTACGAGCAGTACTTC. Protein product: CSAHSGGPSYEQYF.

This clonotype turned up a few times. The V and J genes are TRBV6-5 and TRBJ2-7; D is possibly TRBD1 or TRBD2 (5 bases each). Germline CDR1 MNHEY, CDR2 SVGAGI. V gave up 6 bases and J gave up 2 bases, with 11 bases separating them. The CDR3 has 13 amino acids. The CDR3 nucleotides read TGTGCCAGCAGGGGACCTCCAGCCTACGAGCAGTACTTC. It codes for CASRGPPAYEQYF.

In this sample, this clonotype turned up a few times. The chain recombines TRBV5-1 with TRBJ2-1; 7 bases map to TRBD1. The germline V gene encodes CDR1 SGHRS and CDR2 YFSETQ. J lost 7 bases, V lost 6 bases, and 10 bases had no gene match. This CDR3 has 14 residues. CDR3 region: CASTQGEMSNEQFF. CDR3 nucleotide sequence: TGCGCCAGCACCCAGGGGGAGATGAGTAATGAGCAGTTCTTC.

This clonotype has just a few counts. The chain couples TRBV5-6 to TRBJ2-4; 8 bases map to TRBD1. The J call could be wrong; TRBJ2-7 is a better fit for the DNA end. Germline CDR1 and CDR2: SGHDT and YYEEEE. The CDR3 sequence is 16 residues long. The CDR3 DNA reads as TGTGCCAGCAGCTTGGCCTCAGGGGGCTGGGAGTCCGAGCAGTACTTC. Translation: CASSLASGGWESEQYF.

This clonotype was seen only a few times. J is TRBJ2-7 and V is TRBV6-5, with D possibly being TRBD1 (6 bases). CDR3 length equals 13 residues. Germline lookup yields CDR1 MNHEY and CDR2 SVGAGI. Trimming took off 5 bases at V and 5 bases at J, with 13 bases between the two ends. The CDR3 reads CASSDRGFHEQYF. Here the CDR3 DNA reads TGTGCCAGCAGTGATAGGGGGTTCCACGAGCAGTACTTC.

This clonotype has only a few counts. The chain links TRBV9 to TRBJ2-3, with 7 bases that match TRBD2. This CDR3 has 14 residues. Losses at the gene ends were 2 bases for V and 5 bases for J; bases not matched to a gene: 5. CDR1 is SGDLS, CDR2 YYNGEE, per germline. The CDR3 coding sequence is TGTGCCAGCAGCGTGGGGGTAGCGGGAGATACGCAGTATTTT. It translates to CASSVGVAGDTQYF.

This clonotype was observed a few times. V and J are TRBV7-4 and TRBJ2-7; 7 bases fit TRBD2. The junction had 10 bases not matched to a gene; V was cut back by 7 bases and J by 4 bases. The CDR3 runs to 14 residues. Germline CDR1 is SGHVT and CDR2 is SQSDAQ. CDR3 DNA sequence: TGTGCCAGCACCCAGTGGGCTAGCGGATACGAGCAGTACTTC. It encodes CASTQWASGYEQYF.

The chain employs TRBV10-3 and TRBJ2-5, with D perhaps matching TRBD1 (5 bases). The J call may be incorrect, as the DNA end agrees better with TRBJ2-7. The CDR3 runs to 14 residues. The germline CDR1 and CDR2 sequences are ENHRY and SYGVKD. Written as DNA, the CDR3 is TGTGCCATCACGGTGGCCTTAGGGGCCTACGAGCAGTACTTC. Protein: CAITVALGAYEQYF.

The chain has TRBV5-1 and TRBJ2-3, with 8 positions matching TRBD1. The length of the CDR3 is 17 residues. The germline V gene has CDR1 SGHRS and CDR2 YFSETQ. J was trimmed by 3 bases and V by 4 bases; bases with no gene match: 13. CDR3 sequence reads: CASSPRGAGGGTDTQYF. CDR3 nucleotide sequence: TGCGCCAGCAGCCCACGAGGGGCAGGGGGCGGTACAGATACGCAGTATTTT.

This clonotype was detected a few times. The chain recombines TRBV20-1 with TRBJ1-2; D perhaps matches TRBD1 (5 bases). Looked up from germline, CDR1 is DFQATT and CDR2 is SNEGSKA (reference sequence). The ends were cut back, 2 bases at V and 4 bases at J, with 11 bases in the middle. This CDR3 has 13 residues. This CDR3 is CSARKQVGYGYTF. The CDR3 coding sequence is TGCAGTGCTAGAAAACAGGTGGGCTATGGCTACACCTTC.